A single sample gave rise to the 12 T cell receptor beta chains below, sequenced in a study of CD8 T cells in Susac syndrome. Random hexamers were used to reverse transcribe roughly 0.45 to 1 ug of RNA. TCRdb independently ran MiXCR on the immunoSEQ multiplex PCR reads; one entry per CDR3 protein. The sample lists about 120,000 distinct CDR3 sequences, 85% to 95% occurring once. Sequenced material: CD4+ T cells from PBMCs. All receptors come from a human donor with multiple sclerosis.

This chain links TRBV29-1 with TRBJ1-3; D is undetermined. Germline lookup yields CDR1 SQVTM and CDR2 ANQGSEA. The CDR3 consists of 12 residues. V was pared by 6 bases and J by 5 bases, with 11 bases between. The CDR3 loop reads CSVYGFRNTIYF. The CDR3 region has the DNA TGCAGCGTCTACGGATTTAGAAACACCATATATTTT.

The chain is built from TRBV28 and TRBJ1-6, with TRBD1 as a possible D gene (5 bases). In germline, CDR1 is MDHEN, CDR2 SYDVKM. This CDR3 has 14 amino acids. Trimming stripped 6 bases from V and 6 bases from J, with 12 bases between. In nucleotides, the CDR3 is TGTGCCAGCAGCACAGGTTCGGGTAATTCACCCCTCCACTTT. Protein product: CASSTGSGNSPLHF.

The rearrangement uses TRBV3-1 and TRBJ1-2; D ambiguous. V was trimmed by 1 base and J by 4 bases, leaving 10 bases between them. CDR1 and CDR2 from the germline V gene are LGHDT and YNNKEL (reference sequence). This CDR3 spans 14 amino acids. DNA for the CDR3: TGTGCCAGCAGCCAAGGGCCGAAGGGCTATGGCTACACCTTC. As protein: CASSQGPKGYGYTF.

The chain joins TRBV5-6 to TRBJ2-7; D is uncertain. Germline CDR1 reads SGHDT; CDR2 reads YYEEEE. The CDR3 loop spans 13 amino acids. Trimming took off 3 bases at V and 5 bases at J, with 12 bases between the two ends. CDR3 nucleotide sequence: TGTGCCAGCAGCTCTGTTTTCTACCACGAGCAGTACTTC. Protein sequence: CASSSVFYHEQYF.

The V call is TRBV20-1, the J call TRBJ2-5; D is ambiguous. This CDR3 has 15 residues. V shed 0 bases and J shed 2 bases, with 13 bases lying between them. Germline V gene sequence: CDR1 DFQATT, CDR2 SNEGSKA (reference sequence). The chain's CDR3 is CSARDLRRLQETQYF. In DNA form, the CDR3 reads TGCAGTGCTAGAGATTTGAGACGGCTACAAGAGACCCAGTACTTC.

The CDR3 sequence: CASSEAGPNTGELFF. The CDR3 DNA reads as TGTGCCAGCAGTGAAGCGGGTCCGAACACCGGGGAGCTGTTTTTT. This rearrangement joins TRBV6-1 to TRBJ2-2, with D uncertain. Germline V CDR1 and CDR2: MNHNS, SASEGT. Trimming removed 0 bases at V and 0 bases at J, with 5 bases between. The CDR3 is made up of 15 amino acids.

The genes are TRBV3-1 and TRBJ2-2; D possibly uses TRBD1 or TRBD2 (5 bases each). Per the germline V gene, CDR1 is LGHDT and CDR2 is YNNKEL (reference sequence). V shed 7 bases and J shed 1 base, with 16 bases lying between them. The CDR3 runs 16 residues. Here the CDR3 DNA reads TGTGCCAGCATCCCCCCTGGGGGACGGAACACCGGGGAGCTGTTTTTT. Its protein product is CASIPPGGRNTGELFF.

V usage is TRBV3-1 and J usage is TRBJ2-3; a weak D match, TRBD2 (6 bases). With 1 base removed from V and 1 base from J, the gap between germline ends came to 6 bases. From germline, CDR1 is LGHDT and CDR2 YNNKEL (reference sequence). The CDR3 is 14 amino acids. The CDR3 nucleotides read TGTGCCAGCAGCCAAGCGGGGGGCACAGATACGCAGTATTTT. This gives the protein CASSQAGGTDTQYF.

V is TRBV3-1 and J is TRBJ2-7; D gene uncertain. V lost 1 base and J 3 bases, leaving 10 bases between the germline ends. Germline CDR1 LGHDT, CDR2 YNNKEL (reference sequence). CDR3 length: 14 residues. Written as DNA, the CDR3 is TGTGCCAGCAGCCAAGCAACAGCCGGCTACGAGCAGTACTTC. Amino acids: CASSQATAGYEQYF.

The rearrangement links TRBV6-6 to TRBJ2-1; D not certain. The CDR3 has 12 residues. The V gene lost 2 bases and the J gene lost 5 bases, with 4 bases spanning the gap. From germline, CDR1 is MNHNY and CDR2 SVGAGI (reference sequence). The CDR3 loop reads CASSYGHNEQFF. The CDR3 coding sequence is TGTGCCAGCAGTTACGGCCACAATGAGCAGTTCTTC.

The V gene is TRBV14, the J gene TRBJ1-3; D unresolved. Trimming left V 1 base short and J 0 bases short, with 4 bases between. The CDR3 is 14 residues long. Germline V gives CDR1 SGHDN, CDR2 FVKESK. CDR3 nucleotide sequence: TGTGCCAGCAGCCAAGCCAGCTCTGGAAACACCATATATTTT. Its translation is CASSQASSGNTIYF.

The rearrangement joins TRBV25-1 to TRBJ1-1, with D unclear. Between the trimmed V and J ends, which lost 9 bases and 0 bases, there was a span of 11 bases. Germline lookup yields CDR1 MGHDK and CDR2 SYGVNS. This CDR3 is built from 13 residues. CDR3 sequence reads: CASSGRLNTEAFF. As DNA, the CDR3 is TGTGCCAGTTCGGGCAGACTGAACACTGAAGCTTTCTTT.